Each of the 29 T cell receptor beta chains below was sequenced from the same sample in a study of blood T cell repertoires in COVID-19. This table comes from immunoSEQ multiplex PCR, and its TCRdb copy is limited to in-frame clones, with some not included. Among 150,000 or so clones listed, 75% to 90% were seen once. Sample: peripheral blood. All receptors derive from a man aged 60 to 69 with acute or convalescent COVID-19.

This sequence joins TRBV6-1 and TRBJ2-1, with TRBD2 identical over 8 bases. V shed 7 bases, J shed 9 bases, and the junction held 11 bases outside the gene matches. From germline, CDR1 is MNHNS and CDR2 SASEGT. This CDR3 comprises 14 residues. The CDR3 sequence: CASTYRGGASEQFF. The CDR3, as DNA: TGTGCCAGCACCTACCGGGGGGGGGCGAGTGAGCAGTTCTTC.

The chain combines TRBV18 with TRBJ2-7, with TRBD1 identical over 7 bases. Germline lookup yields CDR1 KGHSH and CDR2 LQKENI. There are 16 residues in the CDR3. V gave up 5 bases and J gave up 1 base; unmatched junction bases: 11. The CDR3 DNA sequence: TGTGCCAGCTCAGCATCCCGGGACAGCGGATCCTACGAGCAGTACTTC. Translation: CASSASRDSGSYEQYF.

V usage is TRBV23-1 and J usage is TRBJ2-5; TRBD1 aligns across 7 bases. TRBV23-1 is annotated as an ORF whose role is uncertain. V trimming: 0 bases; J trimming: 2 bases; junction bases outside the gene matches: 3. The CDR3 extends over 15 amino acids. CDR3 bases: TGCGCCAGCAGTCAATCACACAGGGGACAAGAGACCCAGTACTTC. Encoded protein: CASSQSHRGQETQYF.

This chain joins TRBV3-1 (or the pseudogene TRBV3-2) and TRBJ2-5; D uncertain. This CDR3 is 16 amino acids long. Per germline, CDR1 LGHDT and CDR2 YNNKEL (reference sequence). Trimming took 4 bases from V and 3 from J, leaving 18 bases between them. CDR3 DNA sequence: TGTGCCAGCAGCCCCCTTACGTTTGTCGGTAAAGAGACCCAGTACTTC. Its translation: CASSPLTFVGKETQYF.

The genes are TRBV4-1 and TRBJ1-2; D remains ambiguous. The V end was cut by 6 bases, the J end by 8 bases, with 28 bases between. This CDR3 spans 17 amino acids. Looked up from germline, CDR1 is MGHRA and CDR2 is YSYEKL. The CDR3 DNA reads as TGCGCCAGCAGTCAACCCCAATTGAGGGTTATACGTTCCGGCTACACCTTC. This gives the protein CASSQPQLRVIRSGYTF.

As concerns this clone: Additional DNA sequences in this sample encode the identical CDR3. This chain joins TRBV3-1 (or the pseudogene TRBV3-2) and TRBJ2-5, with D possibly matching TRBD1 (5 bases). CDR3 length: 13 amino acids. Germline V CDR1 and CDR2: LGHDT, YNNKEL (reference sequence). The V and J ends lost 0 bases and 5 bases respectively, with 7 bases between them. The CDR3 DNA follows: TGTGCCAGCAGCCAAGACAGGGCTGAGACCCAGTACTTC. Protein sequence: CASSQDRAETQYF.

The V call is TRBV3-1 (or the pseudogene TRBV3-2), the J call TRBJ2-3; D call uncertain. V was shortened by 2 bases and J by 5 bases, with 11 bases between the two germline ends. This CDR3 region has 14 residues. CDR1 and CDR2 from the germline V gene are LGHDT and YNNKEL (reference sequence). CDR3 region: CASSQRPPGDTQYF. The DNA for the CDR3 is TGTGCCAGCAGCCAACGGCCCCCGGGAGATACGCAGTATTTT.

V is TRBV5-4 and J is TRBJ2-7; D is ambiguous. V dropped 4 bases and J dropped 5 bases, with 16 bases sitting between them. CDR1 is SGHNT, CDR2 YYREEE, per germline (reference sequence). This CDR3 contains 14 residues. CDR3 coding DNA: TGTGCCAGCAGCCCGCGAGGAAGATCGCACGAGCAGTACTTC. This gives the protein CASSPRGRSHEQYF.

As for this clone: Other DNA sequences in the sample encode the same CDR3. V usage is TRBV6-5 and J usage is TRBJ2-5; TRBD1 is a possible D gene (6 bases). Trimming shortened V by 0 bases and J by 5 bases, and 13 bases separated the two germline ends. CDR1 is MNHEY and CDR2 is SVGAGI in the germline V gene. This CDR3 has 15 amino acids. Here the CDR3 reads CASSYSAGDRETQYF. The CDR3 coding sequence is TGTGCCAGCAGTTACTCAGCAGGGGATCGGGAGACCCAGTACTTC.

The chain employs TRBV5-8 and TRBJ2-3; no definite D call. The germline V gene encodes CDR1 SGHTS and CDR2 YDEGEE. CDR3 length: 13 amino acids. The ends were cut back, 5 bases at V and 0 bases at J, with 7 bases in the middle. CDR3 sequence (DNA): TGTGCCAGCAGGATAACTAGCACAGATACGCAGTATTTT. Translation gives CASRITSTDTQYF.

V and J are TRBV28 and TRBJ1-1, with D possibly matching TRBD1 (6 bases). CDR1 and CDR2 (germline): MDHEN, SYDVKM. This CDR3 has 14 residues. Between the trimmed V and J ends, which lost 5 bases and 1 base, there was a span of 11 bases. For the CDR3, the DNA is TGTGCCAGCAGTCCCCCGGACAGGAACACTGAAGCTTTCTTT. Translated, it gives CASSPPDRNTEAFF.

The chain joins TRBV4-1 to TRBJ1-5; 7 nucleotides align to TRBD1. The CDR3 covers 16 residues. Trimming took 4 bases from V and 8 from J; bases not matched to a gene: 14. CDR1 and CDR2 (germline): MGHRA, YSYEKL. For the CDR3, the DNA is TGCGCCAGCAGCCCCACTCGACAGGGAGAGAACAAGCCCCAGCATTTT. Its protein is CASSPTRQGENKPQHF.

The chain carries TRBV27 and TRBJ1-2, with 10 bases aligning to TRBD1. Germline-derived CDR1 and CDR2 are MNHEY and SMNVEV (reference sequence). The CDR3 is 17 amino acids. The J segment lost 3 bases and the V segment lost 4 bases, leaving 11 bases of the junction unmatched. CDR3 in DNA: TGTGCCAGCAGTTACCGACAGGGGGCCGGAAGGTACTATGGCTACACCTTC. This gives the protein CASSYRQGAGRYYGYTF.

The chain combines TRBV7-2 with TRBJ2-3; D is perhaps TRBD2 (5 bases). CDR3 size: 15 residues. V shed 2 bases and J shed 2 bases, with 11 bases lying between them. CDR1 is SGHTA and CDR2 is FQGNSA in the germline V gene. CDR3 coding DNA: TGTGCCAGCAGCTTAATTCGGGGAACCACAGATACGCAGTATTTT. It is translated as CASSLIRGTTDTQYF.

This rearrangement joins TRBV7-9 to TRBJ1-4; TRBD1 matches at 9 bases. V was clipped by 6 bases and J by 9 bases; unmatched bases: 5. CDR3 length: 13 residues. Germline CDR1 and CDR2: SEHNR and FQNEAQ (reference sequence). The chain's CDR3 is CASRRDRGKKLFF. The DNA for the CDR3 is TGTGCCAGCAGACGTGACAGGGGGAAAAAACTGTTTTTT.

This clone was found once. This chain links TRBV12-3 or TRBV12-4 with TRBJ2-3; D is perhaps TRBD2 (6 bases). The CDR3 extends over 12 amino acids. V lost 4 bases and J 8 bases, leaving 10 bases between the germline ends. The CDR3 here is CASSYGRGTQYF. Here the CDR3 DNA reads TGTGCCAGCAGTTATGGGCGGGGTACGCAGTATTTT.

The chain is built from TRBV6-4 and TRBJ1-1, with D tentatively TRBD1 (6 bases). V gave up 3 bases and J gave up 6 bases, with 17 bases separating them. CDR3 length: 15 amino acids. Per germline, CDR1 MRHNA and CDR2 SNTAGT. CDR3 DNA: TGTGCCAGCAGTGAGGTCGCAGGGGCAGGGGCTGAAGCTTTCTTT. Amino acid sequence: CASSEVAGAGAEAFF.

The V and J genes are TRBV18 and TRBJ2-7, with a weak D call TRBD2 (6 bases). Between the trimmed V and J ends, which lost 3 bases and 3 bases, there was a span of 12 bases. Germline CDR1 and CDR2: KGHSH and LQKENI. The CDR3 loop spans 14 amino acids. This CDR3 reads CASSPLAGSYEQYF. As DNA, the CDR3 is TGTGCCAGCTCACCCCTCGCGGGAAGCTACGAGCAGTACTTC.

DNA for the CDR3: TGTGCCAGCAGCATGGGACAGGCGTCATGGAATGAGCAGTTCTTC. Its translation is CASSMGQASWNEQFF. The V gene is TRBV7-2, the J gene TRBJ2-1; 8 bases align to TRBD1. Germline CDR1 reads SGHTA; CDR2 reads FQGNSA. There are 15 residues in the CDR3. Trimming took 5 bases from V and 7 from J; bases not matched to a gene: 10.

The chain combines TRBV18 with TRBJ1-3; no clear D. Germline V lookup: CDR1 KGHSH, CDR2 LQKENI. The CDR3 totals 15 residues. V lost 5 bases and J lost 0, with 11 bases in between. The CDR3 spells CASSREISSGNTIYF. In nucleotides, the CDR3 is TGTGCCAGCTCAAGAGAGATAAGCTCTGGAAACACCATATATTTT.

The chain links TRBV7-2 to TRBJ1-6; no clear D gene. Germline CDR1 SGHTA, CDR2 FQGNSA. Deletions cut 1 base from V and 7 bases from J, with 8 bases between. The CDR3 is made up of 14 amino acids. The CDR3 sequence is CASSLGQENSPLHF. Here the CDR3 DNA reads TGTGCCAGCAGCTTAGGTCAGGAAAATTCACCCCTCCACTTT.

This rearrangement joins TRBV28 to TRBJ1-6, with D possibly TRBD1 on 6 matching bases. Germline CDR1 and CDR2: MDHEN and SYDVKM. The CDR3 spans 16 residues. V dropped 5 bases and J dropped 6 bases, with 17 bases sitting between them. CDR3 in DNA: TGTGCCAGCAGTCCGAAAGGACAGCTTTTTAATTCACCCCTCCACTTT. It is translated as CASSPKGQLFNSPLHF. Based on the CDR3 plus reference TRBV28 and TRBJ1-6, the full variable domain is DVKVTQSSRYLVKRTGEKVFLECVQDMDHENMFWYRQDPGLGLRLIYFSYDVKMKEKGDIPEGYSVSREKKERFSLILESASTNQTSMYLCASSPKGQLFNSPLHFGNGTRLTVT.

The chain links TRBV15 to TRBJ1-2; 7 bases match TRBD1. CDR3 size: 15 residues. Germline CDR1 LNHNV, CDR2 YYDKDF (reference sequence). V lost 4 bases to trimming and J lost 5 bases; unmatched junction nucleotides: 10. CDR3: CATSKYRGKPYGYTF. The CDR3 coding sequence is TGTGCCACCAGCAAGTACAGGGGAAAGCCGTATGGCTACACCTTC.

The V gene is TRBV28, the J gene TRBJ2-7; 8 bases fit TRBD2. The CDR3 sequence is 14 residues long. V shed 6 bases, J shed 5 bases, and the junction held 9 bases outside the gene matches. The germline V gene encodes CDR1 MDHEN and CDR2 SYDVKM. CDR3 in amino acids: CASSAGGAQDEQYF. The DNA of the CDR3 is TGTGCCAGCAGCGCCGGGGGGGCGCAGGACGAGCAGTACTTC.

The V and J genes are TRBV18 and TRBJ1-4, with D perhaps TRBD1 (5 bases). V was pared by 3 bases and J by 6 bases, with 20 bases between. The CDR3 is made up of 17 amino acids. Germline-derived CDR1 and CDR2 are KGHSH and LQKENI. The chain's CDR3 is CASSPMRAGTMDEKLFF. In nucleotides, the CDR3 is TGTGCCAGCTCACCCATGAGGGCCGGGACTATGGATGAAAAACTGTTTTTT.

The sample holds a few counts of this clone. The J gene is TRBJ2-5, the V gene TRBV6-2 or TRBV6-3; a weak D match, TRBD1 (5 bases). Trimming shortened V by 5 bases and J by 5 bases, and 12 bases separated the two germline ends. This CDR3 spans 13 amino acids. CDR1 and CDR2 from the germline V gene are MNHEY and SVGEGT. CDR3 residues: CASSDSVPETQYF. Here the CDR3 DNA reads TGTGCCAGCAGTGACAGCGTCCCGGAGACCCAGTACTTC.

The rearrangement uses TRBV7-3 and TRBJ1-5, with D unresolved. Trimming removed 4 bases at V and 3 bases at J, with 13 bases between. CDR1 SGHTA and CDR2 FQGTGA come from the germline V gene. The CDR3 is made up of 15 amino acids. The CDR3 nucleotides read TGTGCCAGCAGCTCCTCATCCGGGAACAATCAGCCCCAGCATTTT. Its translation is CASSSSSGNNQPQHF.

The DNA of the CDR3 is TGTGCCAGCAGCTTCCGGTCTCCAAAAGAGACCCAGTACTTC. This codes for CASSFRSPKETQYF. The chain has TRBV7-2 and TRBJ2-5; the D is unclear. CDR3 length equals 14 residues. Trimming stripped 3 bases from V and 3 bases from J, with 11 bases between. Per the germline V gene, CDR1 is SGHTA and CDR2 is FQGNSA.

This clone was observed a handful of times. This chain links TRBV5-5 with TRBJ2-7; 16 bases match TRBD2. V was clipped by 4 bases and J by 2 bases; unmatched bases: 6. Germline lookup yields CDR1 SGHKS and CDR2 YYEKEE (reference sequence). The CDR3 consists of 17 residues. The CDR3 here is CASSLGLAGGRPYEQYF. The CDR3, as DNA: TGTGCCAGCAGCCTGGGACTAGCGGGAGGGCGCCCCTACGAGCAGTACTTC.